The 2 T cell receptor beta chains below come from one sample, sequenced in a study of response to subunit inactivated influenza vaccine. TCRdb fed the RT-PCR reads into MiXCR, producing one record per CDR3 protein. This table holds 250,000 to 350,000 distinct CDR3 sequences, about 20% found once. Sequencing used PBMCs from blood, obtained approximately 22 months after vaccination. Source of these receptors: a man aged 45 to 75 who received an inactivated influenza vaccine.

The chain carries TRBV3-1 and TRBJ2-7, with D possibly TRBD2 on 6 matching bases. Germline V gene data show CDR1 as LGHDT and CDR2 as YNNKEL (reference sequence). V was cut by 0 bases and J by 0 bases, with 12 bases left in between. CDR3 length equals 16 residues. CDR3 in amino acids: CASSQDFRGNSYEQYF. CDR3 nucleotide sequence: TGTGCCAGCAGCCAAGATTTTCGCGGGAACTCCTACGAGCAGTACTTC.

This clonotype has at least ten counts. The J gene is TRBJ2-5, the V gene TRBV6-2 or TRBV6-3; tentatively, D is TRBD1 (6 bases). The CDR3 sequence is 15 residues long. V dropped 2 bases and J dropped 1 base, with 11 bases sitting between them. The germline V gene encodes CDR1 MNHEY and CDR2 SVGEGT. The CDR3 loop is CASSYAGTLQETQYF. The CDR3 nucleotides are TGTGCCAGCAGTTACGCCGGGACACTCCAAGAGACCCAGTACTTC.